Below are 22 T cell receptor beta chains sequenced from a single sample in a study of blood T cell repertoires in COVID-19. Measured with immunoSEQ multiplex PCR; TCRdb has only the in-frame clones, and not every one. The sample contains approximately 500,000 clones, over 75% of which appear only once. The material sequenced was peripheral blood. Receptor source: a human donor in a cohort sampled during active COVID-19.

The chain links TRBV20-1 to TRBJ2-3; 8 nucleotides line up with TRBD2. The V gene's germline CDR1 is DFQATT and CDR2 SNEGSKA (reference sequence). The CDR3 consists of 13 residues. V gave up 3 bases and J gave up 10 bases; unmatched junction bases: 9. The chain's CDR3 is CSASTQREPAQYF. CDR3 nucleotide sequence: TGCAGTGCTAGTACTCAGCGGGAGCCGGCGCAGTATTTT.

Concerning this clone: Other DNA sequences from this sample encode an identical CDR3 as well. V gene TRBV28 combines with J gene TRBJ1-2, with TRBD1 matching over 8 bases. Germline CDR1 reads MDHEN; CDR2 reads SYDVKM. V was clipped by 5 bases and J by 5 bases; unmatched bases: 1. The CDR3 is made up of 12 amino acids. CDR3: CASSRQGYGYTF. The CDR3 DNA reads as TGTGCCAGCAGTAGACAGGGGTATGGCTACACCTTC.

The CDR3 nucleotides read TGCAGCGTGCGGCGGGCTCGTGACACTGAAGCTTTCTTT. It specifies CSVRRARDTEAFF. The chain joins TRBV29-1 to TRBJ1-1; D is unclear. CDR3 size: 13 residues. Trimming cost V 6 bases and J 3 bases, with 14 bases left between them. Germline assignment: CDR1 SQVTM and CDR2 ANQGSEA.

In this sample, this clone turned up once. The chain recombines TRBV24-1 with TRBJ1-2; D is unclear. Germline CDR1 KGHDR, CDR2 SFDVKD. The V end lost 3 bases, the J end lost 0 bases, and 4 bases lay between the germline ends. The CDR3 loop spans 13 amino acids. The CDR3 sequence: CATSDVTNYGYTF. In DNA, the CDR3 is TGTGCCACCAGTGATGTTACTAACTATGGCTACACCTTC.

As for this clone: At the DNA level, this CDR3 is encoded by other sequences in the same sample as well. The chain has TRBV6-1 and TRBJ2-5, with TRBD2 identical over 8 bases. Germline V gene sequence: CDR1 MNHNS, CDR2 SASEGT. This CDR3 is built from 13 residues. V was clipped by 2 bases and J by 4 bases; unmatched bases: 0. Here the CDR3 DNA reads TGTGCCAGCAGTGAACTAGCGGGAGAGACCCAGTACTTC. Its translation: CASSELAGETQYF.

J is TRBJ2-1 and V is TRBV11-2, with 11 bases that match TRBD2. The CDR3 contains 14 residues. The germline CDR1 and CDR2 sequences are SGHAT and FQNNGV. V was pared by 4 bases and J by 13 bases, with 9 bases of the junction left unmatched. CDR3 coding DNA: TGTGCCAGCAGCTACCTCCCTAGCGGGGGGCCTCAGTTCTTC. This translates into CASSYLPSGGPQFF.

The chain links TRBV5-1 to TRBJ2-2, with 7 nucleotides matching TRBD2. Germline values: CDR1 SGHRS, CDR2 YFSETQ. The CDR3 extends over 16 amino acids. V was pared by 4 bases and J by 1 base, with 7 bases of the junction left unmatched. The CDR3 DNA reads TGCGCCAGCAGCGTATCTAGCGGAGGGAACACCGGGGAGCTGTTTTTT. It translates to CASSVSSGGNTGELFF.

V gene TRBV7-2 combines with J gene TRBJ2-1, with TRBD2 identical over 7 bases. CDR1 is SGHTA, CDR2 FQGNSA, per germline. The V gene end was trimmed by 2 bases and the J gene end by 0 bases; junction bases not matched to a gene: 10. This CDR3 has 18 amino acids. CDR3 bases: TGTGCCAGCAGCTTAAGGTCGCCCGGGAGGAGCTCCTACAATGAGCAGTTCTTC. It codes for CASSLRSPGRSSYNEQFF.

This chain joins TRBV6-5 and TRBJ2-5, with a possible D match to TRBD1 (5 bases). Germline assignment: CDR1 MNHEY and CDR2 SVGAGI. The CDR3 extends over 15 amino acids. Deletions cut 6 bases from V and 5 bases from J, with 19 bases between. The CDR3, as DNA: TGTGCCAGCAGCGCTCAAGGGGCAATTAGGGAGACCCAGTACTTC. It specifies CASSAQGAIRETQYF.

This sequence joins TRBV7-2 and TRBJ2-3; D might be TRBD1 (5 bases). V was cut by 5 bases and J by 4 bases, with 13 bases left in between. The CDR3 consists of 14 residues. CDR1 is SGHTA, CDR2 FQGNSA, per germline. The CDR3 is CASSQGLTADTQYF. In nucleotides, the CDR3 is TGTGCCAGCAGCCAGGGCCTTACCGCAGATACGCAGTATTTT.

This clone has just a few counts. The chain is built from TRBV6-1 and TRBJ2-1; TRBD2 aligns across 15 bases. The CDR3 has 14 residues. Germline assignment: CDR1 MNHNS and CDR2 SASEGT. Unmatched junction bases numbered 4, after V lost 6 bases and J lost 10 bases. In DNA form, the CDR3 reads TGTGCCAGCAGAGGACTAGCGGGAGGGGGGGAGCAGTTCTTC. It codes for CASRGLAGGGEQFF.

The J gene is TRBJ1-1, the V gene TRBV5-5, with D possibly matching TRBD1 (6 bases). The germline V and J ends were trimmed by 1 base and 4 bases, with 11 bases remaining between them. The CDR3 is 14 amino acids. In germline, CDR1 is SGHKS, CDR2 YYEKEE (reference sequence). DNA of the CDR3: TGTGCCAGCAGCTTGTTGGGGACAAGCACTGAAGCTTTCTTT. Its translation: CASSLLGTSTEAFF.

The chain has TRBV30 and TRBJ1-1; 7 bases are a match to TRBD1. Germline V gene sequence: CDR1 GTSNPN, CDR2 SVGIG (reference sequence). Germline trimming cut 3 bases from V and 1 base from J; bases unmatched to any gene: 2. This CDR3 spans 13 amino acids. CDR3 sequence reads: CAWSRDRNTEAFF. For the CDR3, the DNA is TGTGCCTGGAGCAGGGACAGGAACACTGAAGCTTTCTTT.

The chain carries TRBV10-3 and TRBJ2-1; TRBD2 matches at 8 bases. J lost 7 bases, V lost 10 bases, and 6 bases had no gene match. CDR3 length equals 12 residues. Germline CDR1 reads ENHRY; CDR2 reads SYGVKD. CDR3 amino acids: CATTGTRNEQFF. The CDR3 DNA reads as TGTGCCACCACCGGGACTAGGAATGAGCAGTTCTTC.

The count of this clone is one. The chain links TRBV7-8 to TRBJ1-1; 7 nucleotides agree with TRBD1. Trimming removed 0 bases from V and 3 bases from J; junction bases left unmatched: 13. The CDR3 has 18 residues. CDR1 and CDR2 from the germline V gene are SGHVS and FQNEAQ. In DNA, the CDR3 is TGTGCCAGCAGCTTAGCCCAACGGACAGGTAGTTGGGACACTGAAGCTTTCTTT. Its translation: CASSLAQRTGSWDTEAFF.

This clone was observed many times. The chain carries TRBV4-2 and TRBJ2-6; 8 nucleotides line up with TRBD1. The CDR3 spans 19 residues. Germline lookup yields CDR1 LGHNA and CDR2 YNFKEQ. The junction had 9 bases not matched to a gene; V was cut back by 2 bases and J by 0 bases. This CDR3 reads CASSQNLQGQASGANVLTF. In nucleotides, the CDR3 is TGTGCCAGCAGCCAAAACCTCCAGGGACAGGCCTCTGGGGCCAACGTCCTGACTTTC.

The rearrangement joins TRBV19 to TRBJ1-5, with 7 bases matching TRBD1. Germline V gene lookup returns CDR1 LNHDA and CDR2 SQIVND (reference sequence). J gave up 4 bases and V 5 bases, and 11 bases lay outside the gene matches. This CDR3 is built from 16 residues. The CDR3 sequence: CASSPTTGLRNQPQHF. CDR3 bases: TGTGCCAGTAGTCCTACGACAGGGTTGAGGAATCAGCCCCAGCATTTT.

The rearrangement joins TRBV18 to TRBJ2-5; D not certain. Trimming pared 4 bases from V and 3 bases from J, leaving 3 bases between. The germline gives CDR1 KGHSH, CDR2 LQKENI. This CDR3 is built from 11 residues. The CDR3 bases are TGTGCCAGCTCACTCGAAGAGACCCAGTACTTC. Translated: CASSLEETQYF.

The chain uses TRBV6-5 and TRBJ1-5; TRBD1 might be the D (6 bases). Germline values: CDR1 MNHEY, CDR2 SVGAGI. Trimming took 10 bases from V and 0 from J, leaving 16 bases between them. The CDR3 contains 15 residues. The CDR3, as DNA: TGTGCCAATTCGGACAGTGGGACTAGCAATCAGCCCCAGCATTTT. This translates into CANSDSGTSNQPQHF.

This chain joins TRBV6-5 and TRBJ2-3, with D perhaps TRBD1 (6 bases). The V gene lost 6 bases and the J gene lost 4 bases, with 11 bases spanning the gap. CDR1 is MNHEY, CDR2 SVGAGI, per germline. This CDR3 is built from 13 residues. CDR3 amino acids: CASRIEGADTQYF. For the CDR3, the DNA is TGTGCCAGCAGGATCGAGGGGGCAGATACGCAGTATTTT.

The chain is built from TRBV24-1 and TRBJ2-6; D remains unclear. The V gene lost 4 bases and the J gene lost 1 base, with 7 bases spanning the gap. Germline CDR1 and CDR2: KGHDR and SFDVKD. The CDR3 sequence is 15 residues long. DNA for the CDR3: TGTGCCACCAGTGACCCTCGTTCTGGGGCCAACGTCCTGACTTTC. This encodes CATSDPRSGANVLTF.

This clone was detected once. As DNA, the CDR3 is TGTGCCAGCAGCTTAGGGGGACAGGCTTATGGCTACACCTTC. Translation gives CASSLGGQAYGYTF. The gene calls are TRBV7-9 and TRBJ1-2; TRBD1 agrees at 8 bases. The CDR3 is 14 residues long. The germline V gene encodes CDR1 SEHNR and CDR2 FQNEAQ (reference sequence). J was trimmed by 5 bases and V by 1 base; bases with no gene match: 3.